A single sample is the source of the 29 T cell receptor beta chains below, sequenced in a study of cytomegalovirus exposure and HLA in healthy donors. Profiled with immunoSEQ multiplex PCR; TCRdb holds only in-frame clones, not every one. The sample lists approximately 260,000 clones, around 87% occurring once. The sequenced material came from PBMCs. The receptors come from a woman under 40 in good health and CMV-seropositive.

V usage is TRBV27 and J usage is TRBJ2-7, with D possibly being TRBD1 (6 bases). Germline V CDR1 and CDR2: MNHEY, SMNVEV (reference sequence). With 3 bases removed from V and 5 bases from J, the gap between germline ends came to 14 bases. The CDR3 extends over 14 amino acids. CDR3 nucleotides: TGTGCCAGCAGTTTGTTAAACAGGGTTCACGAGCAGTACTTC. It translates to CASSLLNRVHEQYF.

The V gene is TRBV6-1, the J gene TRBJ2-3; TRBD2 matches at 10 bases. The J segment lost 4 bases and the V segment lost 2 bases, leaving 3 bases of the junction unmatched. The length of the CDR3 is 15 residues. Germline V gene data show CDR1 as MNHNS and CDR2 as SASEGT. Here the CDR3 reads CASSESAGGADTQYF. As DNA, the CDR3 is TGTGCCAGCAGTGAATCAGCGGGAGGGGCAGATACGCAGTATTTT.

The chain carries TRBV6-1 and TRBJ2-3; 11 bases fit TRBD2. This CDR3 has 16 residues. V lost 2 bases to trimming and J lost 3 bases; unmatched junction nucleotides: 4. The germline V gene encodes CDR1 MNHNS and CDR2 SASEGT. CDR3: CASSEQLAGGTDTQYF. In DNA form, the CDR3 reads TGTGCCAGCAGTGAACAGCTAGCGGGAGGTACAGATACGCAGTATTTT.

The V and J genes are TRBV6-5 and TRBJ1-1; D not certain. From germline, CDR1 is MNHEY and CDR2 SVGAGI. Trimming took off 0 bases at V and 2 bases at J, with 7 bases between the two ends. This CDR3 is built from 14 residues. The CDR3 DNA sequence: TGTGCCAGCAGTTACTCACGGTCCAACACTGAAGCTTTCTTT. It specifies CASSYSRSNTEAFF.

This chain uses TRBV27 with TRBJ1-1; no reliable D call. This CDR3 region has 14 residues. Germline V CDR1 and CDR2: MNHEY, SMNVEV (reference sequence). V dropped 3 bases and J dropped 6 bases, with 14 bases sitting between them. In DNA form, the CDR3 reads TGTGCCAGCAGTTTTTCCGGGGTATTGCCTGAAGCTTTCTTT. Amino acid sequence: CASSFSGVLPEAFF.

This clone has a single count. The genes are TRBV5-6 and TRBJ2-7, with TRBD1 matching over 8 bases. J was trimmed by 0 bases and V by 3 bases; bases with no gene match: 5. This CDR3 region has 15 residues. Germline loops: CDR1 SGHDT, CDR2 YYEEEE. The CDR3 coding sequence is TGTGCCAGCAGCTATACAGGGGGTAGCTCCTACGAGCAGTACTTC. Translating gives CASSYTGGSSYEQYF.

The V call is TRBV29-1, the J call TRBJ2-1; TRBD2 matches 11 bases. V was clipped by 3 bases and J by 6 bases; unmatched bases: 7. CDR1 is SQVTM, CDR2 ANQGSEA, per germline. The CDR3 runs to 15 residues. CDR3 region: CSVDILAGESNEQFF. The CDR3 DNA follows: TGCAGCGTTGATATACTAGCGGGAGAGTCCAATGAGCAGTTCTTC.

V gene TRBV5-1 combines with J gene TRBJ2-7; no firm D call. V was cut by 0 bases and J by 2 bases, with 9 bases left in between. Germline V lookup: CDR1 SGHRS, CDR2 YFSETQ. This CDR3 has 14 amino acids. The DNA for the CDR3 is TGCGCCAGCAGCTTGGTAGGTACAGCCTACGAGCAGTACTTC. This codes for CASSLVGTAYEQYF.

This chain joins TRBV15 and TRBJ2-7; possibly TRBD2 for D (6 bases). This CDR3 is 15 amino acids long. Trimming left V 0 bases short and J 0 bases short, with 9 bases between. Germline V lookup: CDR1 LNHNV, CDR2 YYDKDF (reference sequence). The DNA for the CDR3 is TGTGCCACCAGCAGAGATCGGGGACTCTCCTACGAGCAGTACTTC. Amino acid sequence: CATSRDRGLSYEQYF.

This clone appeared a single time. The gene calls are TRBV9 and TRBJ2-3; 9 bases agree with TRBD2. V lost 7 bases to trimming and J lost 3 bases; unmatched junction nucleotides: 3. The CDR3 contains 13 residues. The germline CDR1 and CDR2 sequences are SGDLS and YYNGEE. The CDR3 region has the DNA TGTGCCAGCGCTAGCGGGATGACAGATACGCAGTATTTT. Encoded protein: CASASGMTDTQYF.

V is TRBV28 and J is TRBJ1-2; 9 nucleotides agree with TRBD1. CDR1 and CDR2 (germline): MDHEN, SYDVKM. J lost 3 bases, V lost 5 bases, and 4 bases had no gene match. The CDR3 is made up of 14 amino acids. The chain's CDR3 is CASSNRGRDYGYTF. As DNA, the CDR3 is TGTGCCAGCAGTAACAGGGGGCGCGACTATGGCTACACCTTC.

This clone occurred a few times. Here the CDR3 reads CAREIPSRETHNEQFF. The CDR3 bases are TGTGCCAGGGAAATTCCTAGCCGGGAGACCCACAATGAGCAGTTCTTC. The chain joins TRBV27 to TRBJ2-1; a weak D match, TRBD2 (6 bases). CDR1 is MNHEY, CDR2 SMNVEV, per germline (reference sequence). The CDR3 sequence is 16 residues long. V gave up 9 bases and J gave up 5 bases, with 23 bases separating them.

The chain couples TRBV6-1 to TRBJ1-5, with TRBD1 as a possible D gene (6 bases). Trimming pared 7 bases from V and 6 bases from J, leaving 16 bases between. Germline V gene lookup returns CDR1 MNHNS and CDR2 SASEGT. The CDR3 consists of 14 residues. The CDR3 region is CASIGQWGGQPQHF. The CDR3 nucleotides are TGTGCCAGCATAGGACAGTGGGGGGGTCAGCCCCAGCATTTT.

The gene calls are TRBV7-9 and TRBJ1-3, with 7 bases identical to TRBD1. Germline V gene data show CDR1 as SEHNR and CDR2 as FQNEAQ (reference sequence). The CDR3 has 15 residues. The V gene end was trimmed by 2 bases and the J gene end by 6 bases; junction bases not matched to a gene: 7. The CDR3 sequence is CASSLSAQGQNTIYF. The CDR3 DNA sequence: TGTGCCAGCAGCTTATCAGCACAGGGGCAAAACACCATATATTTT.

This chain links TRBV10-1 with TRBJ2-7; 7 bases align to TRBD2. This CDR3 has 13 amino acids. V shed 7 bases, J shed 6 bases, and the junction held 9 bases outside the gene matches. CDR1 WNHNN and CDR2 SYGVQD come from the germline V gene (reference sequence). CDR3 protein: CASMSSGDGEQYF. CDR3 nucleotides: TGCGCCAGCATGTCCAGCGGGGATGGCGAGCAGTACTTC.

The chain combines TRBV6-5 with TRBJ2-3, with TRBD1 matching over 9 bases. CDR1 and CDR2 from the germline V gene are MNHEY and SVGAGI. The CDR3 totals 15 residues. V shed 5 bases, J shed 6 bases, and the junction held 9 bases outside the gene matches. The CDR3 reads CASSTMGQGRDTQYF. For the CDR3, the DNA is TGTGCCAGCAGTACAATGGGACAGGGTAGGGATACGCAGTATTTT.

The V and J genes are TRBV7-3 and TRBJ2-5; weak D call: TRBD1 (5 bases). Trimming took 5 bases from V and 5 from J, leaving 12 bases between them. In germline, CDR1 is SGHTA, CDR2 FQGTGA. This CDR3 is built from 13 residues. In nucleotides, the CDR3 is TGTGCCAGCAGCCCCCAGGGTCGGGAGACCCAGTACTTC. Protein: CASSPQGRETQYF.

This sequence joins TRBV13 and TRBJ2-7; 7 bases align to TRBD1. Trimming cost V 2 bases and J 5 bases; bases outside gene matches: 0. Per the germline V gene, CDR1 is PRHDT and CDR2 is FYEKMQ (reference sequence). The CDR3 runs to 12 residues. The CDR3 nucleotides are TGTGCCAGCAGCTTACAGGGGGACGAGCAGTACTTC. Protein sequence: CASSLQGDEQYF.

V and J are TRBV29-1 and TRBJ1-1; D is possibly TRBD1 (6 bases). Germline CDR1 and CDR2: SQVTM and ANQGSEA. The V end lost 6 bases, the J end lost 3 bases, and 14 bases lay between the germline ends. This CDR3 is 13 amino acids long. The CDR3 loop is CSVVRDTYTEAFF. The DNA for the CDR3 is TGCAGCGTCGTCCGGGACACCTACACTGAAGCTTTCTTT.

The CDR3 loop reads CASSQTRYSNEQFF. The DNA for the CDR3 is TGCGCCAGCAGTCAGACTAGGTATTCTAATGAGCAGTTCTTC. The chain carries TRBV10-2 and TRBJ2-1, with a tentative D call TRBD2 (6 bases). This CDR3 is built from 14 residues. With 5 bases removed from V and 7 bases from J, the gap between germline ends came to 15 bases. CDR1 and CDR2 from the germline V gene are WSHSY and SAAADI.

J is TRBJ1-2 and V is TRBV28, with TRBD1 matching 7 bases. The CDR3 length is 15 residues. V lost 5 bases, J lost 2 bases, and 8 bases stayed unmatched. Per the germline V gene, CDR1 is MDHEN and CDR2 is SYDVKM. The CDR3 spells CASSTHRGRNYGYTF. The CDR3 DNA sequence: TGTGCCAGCAGTACCCACAGGGGACGAAACTATGGCTACACCTTC.

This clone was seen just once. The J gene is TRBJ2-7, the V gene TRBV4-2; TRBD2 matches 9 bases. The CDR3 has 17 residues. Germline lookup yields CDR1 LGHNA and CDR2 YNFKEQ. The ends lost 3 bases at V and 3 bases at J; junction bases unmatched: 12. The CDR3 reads CASSQNPGLAGDYEQYF. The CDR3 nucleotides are TGTGCCAGCAGCCAGAACCCGGGACTAGCAGGCGACTACGAGCAGTACTTC.

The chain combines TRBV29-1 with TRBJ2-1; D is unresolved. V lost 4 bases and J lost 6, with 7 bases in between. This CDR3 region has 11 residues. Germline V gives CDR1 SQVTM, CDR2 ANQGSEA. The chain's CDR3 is CSVVPGNEQFF. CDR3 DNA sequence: TGCAGCGTTGTACCAGGCAATGAGCAGTTCTTC.

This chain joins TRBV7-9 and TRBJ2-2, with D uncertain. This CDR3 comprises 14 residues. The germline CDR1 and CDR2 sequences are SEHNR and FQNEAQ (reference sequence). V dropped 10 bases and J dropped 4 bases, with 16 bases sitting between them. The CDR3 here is CAIIFLTATGELFF. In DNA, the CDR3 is TGTGCCATCATTTTTCTGACTGCCACCGGGGAGCTGTTTTTT. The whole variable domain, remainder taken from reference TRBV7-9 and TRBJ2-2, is DTGVSQNPRHKITKRGQNVTFRCDPISEHNRLYWYRQTLGQGPEFLTYFQNEAQLEKSRLLSDRFSAERPKGSFSTLEIQRTEQGDSAMYLCAIIFLTATGELFFGEGSRLTVL.

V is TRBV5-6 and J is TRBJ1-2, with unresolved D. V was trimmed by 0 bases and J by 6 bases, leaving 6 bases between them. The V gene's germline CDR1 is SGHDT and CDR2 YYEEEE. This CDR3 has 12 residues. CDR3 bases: TGTGCCAGCAGCTTGGCCTCAGATGGCTACACCTTC. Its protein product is CASSLASDGYTF.

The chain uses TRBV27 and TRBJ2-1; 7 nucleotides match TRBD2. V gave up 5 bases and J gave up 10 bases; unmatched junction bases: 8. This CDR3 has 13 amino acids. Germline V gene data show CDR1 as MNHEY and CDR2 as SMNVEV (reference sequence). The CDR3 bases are TGTGCCAGCAGTATCGACGGGGGGTGGGAGCAGTTCTTC. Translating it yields CASSIDGGWEQFF.

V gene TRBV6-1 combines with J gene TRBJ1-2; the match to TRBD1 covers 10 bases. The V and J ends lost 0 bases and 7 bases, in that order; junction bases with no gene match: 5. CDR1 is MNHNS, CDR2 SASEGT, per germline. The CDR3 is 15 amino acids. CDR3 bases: TGTGCCAGCAGTGAAGCGGGACAGGGGTATGGTGGCTACACCTTC. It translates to CASSEAGQGYGGYTF.

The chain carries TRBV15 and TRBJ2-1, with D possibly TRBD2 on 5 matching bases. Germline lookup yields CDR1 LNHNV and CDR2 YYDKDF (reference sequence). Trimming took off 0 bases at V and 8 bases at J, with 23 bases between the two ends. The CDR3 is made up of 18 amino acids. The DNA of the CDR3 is TGTGCCACCAGCAGAGATTCGCAAAGTACTAGGCCGACGGATGAGCAGTTCTTC. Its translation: CATSRDSQSTRPTDEQFF.

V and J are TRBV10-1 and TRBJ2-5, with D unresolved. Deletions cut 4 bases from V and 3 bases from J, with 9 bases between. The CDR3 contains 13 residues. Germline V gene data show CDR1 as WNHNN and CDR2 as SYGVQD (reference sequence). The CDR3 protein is CASSGTVEETQYF. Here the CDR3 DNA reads TGCGCCAGCAGTGGAACAGTAGAAGAGACCCAGTACTTC.